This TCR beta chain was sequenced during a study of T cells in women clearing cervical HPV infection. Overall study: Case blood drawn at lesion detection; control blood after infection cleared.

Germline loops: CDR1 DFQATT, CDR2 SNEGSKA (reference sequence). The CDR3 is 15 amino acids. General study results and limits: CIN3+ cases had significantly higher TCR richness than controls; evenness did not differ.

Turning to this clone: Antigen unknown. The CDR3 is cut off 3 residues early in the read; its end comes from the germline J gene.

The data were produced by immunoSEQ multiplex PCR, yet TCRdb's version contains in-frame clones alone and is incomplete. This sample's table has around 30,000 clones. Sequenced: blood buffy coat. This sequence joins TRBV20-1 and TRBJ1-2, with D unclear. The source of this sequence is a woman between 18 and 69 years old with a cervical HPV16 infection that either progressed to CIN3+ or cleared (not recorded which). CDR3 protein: CSATNQEDSSYEYTF. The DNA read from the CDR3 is TGCAGTGCTACCAACCAGGAGGACTCGTCCTACGAG.